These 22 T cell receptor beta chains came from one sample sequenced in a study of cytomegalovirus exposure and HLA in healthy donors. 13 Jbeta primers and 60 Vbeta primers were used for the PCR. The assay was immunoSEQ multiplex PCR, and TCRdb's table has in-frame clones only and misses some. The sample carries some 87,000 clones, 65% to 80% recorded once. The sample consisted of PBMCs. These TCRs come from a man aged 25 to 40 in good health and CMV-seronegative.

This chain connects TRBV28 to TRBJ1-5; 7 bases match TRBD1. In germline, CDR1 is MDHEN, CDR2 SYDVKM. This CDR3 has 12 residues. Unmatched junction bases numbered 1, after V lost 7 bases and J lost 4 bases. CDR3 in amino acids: CASKGANQPQHF. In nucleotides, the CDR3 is TGTGCCAGCAAGGGGGCGAATCAGCCCCAGCATTTT.

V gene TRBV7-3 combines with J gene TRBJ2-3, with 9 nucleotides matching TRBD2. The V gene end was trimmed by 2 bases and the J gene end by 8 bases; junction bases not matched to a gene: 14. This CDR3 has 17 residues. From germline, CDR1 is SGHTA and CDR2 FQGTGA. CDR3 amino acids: CASSLGGVTSGAATQYF. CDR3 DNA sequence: TGTGCCAGCAGCTTAGGTGGCGTGACTAGCGGCGCCGCTACGCAGTATTTT. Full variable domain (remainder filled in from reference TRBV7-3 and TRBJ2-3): GAGVSQTPSNKVTEKGKYVELRCDPISGHTALYWYRQSLGQGPEFLIYFQGTGAADDSGLPNDRFFAVRPEGSVSTLKIQRTERGDSAVYLCASSLGGVTSGAATQYFGPGTRLTVL.

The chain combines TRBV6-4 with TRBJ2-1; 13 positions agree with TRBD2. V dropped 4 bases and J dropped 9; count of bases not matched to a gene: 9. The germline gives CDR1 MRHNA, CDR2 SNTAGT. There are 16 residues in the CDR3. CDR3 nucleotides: TGTGCCAGCAGTGGAGCGACTAGCGGGGGGCTTGGTGAGCAGTTCTTC. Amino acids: CASSGATSGGLGEQFF.

CDR3 sequence: CASSFGQTYGYTF. The CDR3 region has the DNA TGCGCCAGCAGCTTTGGACAGACCTATGGCTACACCTTC. The chain combines TRBV5-1 with TRBJ1-2, with a possible D match to TRBD1 (6 bases). The V gene's germline CDR1 is SGHRS and CDR2 YFSETQ. The CDR3 has 13 residues. The V gene lost 2 bases and the J gene lost 4 bases, with 9 bases spanning the gap. The complete variable domain, with remaining parts taken from reference TRBV5-1 and TRBJ1-2, reads KAGVTQTPRYLIKTRGQQVTLSCSPISGHRSVSWYQQTPGQGLQFLFEYFSETQRNKGNFPGRFSGRQFSNSRSEMNVSTLELGDSALYLCASSFGQTYGYTFGSGTRLTVV.

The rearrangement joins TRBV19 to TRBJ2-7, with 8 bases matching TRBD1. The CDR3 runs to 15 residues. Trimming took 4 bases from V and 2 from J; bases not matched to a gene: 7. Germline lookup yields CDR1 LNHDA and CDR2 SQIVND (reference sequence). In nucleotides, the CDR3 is TGTGCCAGTAGTACTTCCGGACAGGGAACCTACGAGCAGTACTTC. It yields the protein CASSTSGQGTYEQYF.

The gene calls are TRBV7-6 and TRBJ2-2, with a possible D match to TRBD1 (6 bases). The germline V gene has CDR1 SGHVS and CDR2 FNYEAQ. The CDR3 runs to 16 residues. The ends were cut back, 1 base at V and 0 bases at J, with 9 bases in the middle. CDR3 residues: CASSLVGTTNTGELFF. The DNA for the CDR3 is TGTGCCAGCAGCTTAGTTGGGACAACGAACACCGGGGAGCTGTTTTTT.

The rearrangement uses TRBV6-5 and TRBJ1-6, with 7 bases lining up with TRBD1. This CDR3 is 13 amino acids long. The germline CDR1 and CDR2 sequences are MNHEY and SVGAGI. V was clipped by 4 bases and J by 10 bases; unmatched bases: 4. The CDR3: CASSSDRESPLHF. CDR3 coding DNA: TGTGCCAGCAGTTCCGACAGGGAGTCACCCCTCCACTTT.

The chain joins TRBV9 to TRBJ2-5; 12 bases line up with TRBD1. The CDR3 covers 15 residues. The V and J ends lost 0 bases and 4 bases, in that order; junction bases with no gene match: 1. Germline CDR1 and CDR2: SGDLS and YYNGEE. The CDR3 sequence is CASSVGDRGPETQYF. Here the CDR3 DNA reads TGTGCCAGCAGCGTAGGGGACAGGGGGCCAGAGACCCAGTACTTC.

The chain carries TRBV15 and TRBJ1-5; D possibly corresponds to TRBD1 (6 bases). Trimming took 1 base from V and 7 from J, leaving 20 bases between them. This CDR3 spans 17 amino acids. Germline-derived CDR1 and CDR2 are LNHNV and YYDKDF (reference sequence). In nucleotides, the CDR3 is TGTGCCACCAGCAGAGGTGGGTTTGGACAGCTGGGACAGCCCCAGCATTTT. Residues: CATSRGGFGQLGQPQHF. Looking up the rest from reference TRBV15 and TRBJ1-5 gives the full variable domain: DAMVIQNPRYQVTQFGKPVTLSCSQTLNHNVMYWYQQKSSQAPKLLFHYYDKDFNNEADTPDNFQSRRPNTSFCFLDIRSPGLGDTAMYLCATSRGGFGQLGQPQHFGDGTRLSIL.

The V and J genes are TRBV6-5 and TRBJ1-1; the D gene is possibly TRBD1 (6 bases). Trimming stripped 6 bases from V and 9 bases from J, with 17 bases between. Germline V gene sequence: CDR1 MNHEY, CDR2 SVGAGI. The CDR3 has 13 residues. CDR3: CASSPNQRGKAFF. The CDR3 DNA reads TGTGCCAGCAGCCCGAACCAGAGGGGGAAAGCTTTCTTT.

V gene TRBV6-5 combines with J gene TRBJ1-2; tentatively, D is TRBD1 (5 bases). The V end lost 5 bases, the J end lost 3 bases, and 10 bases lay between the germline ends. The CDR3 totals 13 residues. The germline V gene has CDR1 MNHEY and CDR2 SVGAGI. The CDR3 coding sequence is TGTGCCAGCAGTCCCCAGGGTGACTATGGCTACACCTTC. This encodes CASSPQGDYGYTF.

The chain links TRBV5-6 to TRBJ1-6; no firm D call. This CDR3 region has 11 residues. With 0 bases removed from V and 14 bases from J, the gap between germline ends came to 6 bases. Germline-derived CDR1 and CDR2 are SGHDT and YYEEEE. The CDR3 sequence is CASSLGASLHF. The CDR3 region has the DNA TGTGCCAGCAGCTTGGGAGCTTCCCTCCACTTT.

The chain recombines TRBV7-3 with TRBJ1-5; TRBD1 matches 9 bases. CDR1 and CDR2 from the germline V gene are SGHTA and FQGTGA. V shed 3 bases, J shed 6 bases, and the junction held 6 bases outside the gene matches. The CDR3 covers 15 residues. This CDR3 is CASSFWDRDCQPQHF. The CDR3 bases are TGTGCCAGCAGCTTTTGGGACAGGGATTGTCAGCCCCAGCATTTT.

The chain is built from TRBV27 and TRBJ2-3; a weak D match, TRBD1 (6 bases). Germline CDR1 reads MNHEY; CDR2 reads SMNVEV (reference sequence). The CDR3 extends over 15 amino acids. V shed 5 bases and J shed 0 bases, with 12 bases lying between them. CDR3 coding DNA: TGTGCCAGCAGTCTCAGGACAGACAGCACAGATACGCAGTATTTT. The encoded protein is CASSLRTDSTDTQYF.

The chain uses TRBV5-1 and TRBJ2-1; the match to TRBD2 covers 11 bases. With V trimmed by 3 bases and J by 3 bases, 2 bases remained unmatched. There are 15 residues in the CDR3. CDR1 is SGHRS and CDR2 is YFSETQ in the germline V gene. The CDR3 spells CASSSSGGIYNEQFF. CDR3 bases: TGCGCCAGCAGCTCTAGCGGGGGGATCTACAATGAGCAGTTCTTC. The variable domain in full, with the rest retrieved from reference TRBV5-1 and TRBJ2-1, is KAGVTQTPRYLIKTRGQQVTLSCSPISGHRSVSWYQQTPGQGLQFLFEYFSETQRNKGNFPGRFSGRQFSNSRSEMNVSTLELGDSALYLCASSSSGGIYNEQFFGPGTRLTVL.

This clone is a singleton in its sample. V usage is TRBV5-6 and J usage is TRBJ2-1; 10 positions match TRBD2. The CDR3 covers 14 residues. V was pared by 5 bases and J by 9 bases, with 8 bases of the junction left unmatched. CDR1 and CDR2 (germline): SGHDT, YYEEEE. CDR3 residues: CASRRAGGSVEQFF. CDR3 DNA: TGTGCCAGCAGGCGAGCGGGGGGGTCTGTTGAGCAGTTCTTC.

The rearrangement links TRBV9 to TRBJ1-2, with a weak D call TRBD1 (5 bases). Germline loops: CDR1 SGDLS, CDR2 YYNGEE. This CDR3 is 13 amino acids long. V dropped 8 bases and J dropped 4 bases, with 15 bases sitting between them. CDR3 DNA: TGTGCCAGTCGGGGGGTAGGGACCTATGGCTACACCTTC. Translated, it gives CASRGVGTYGYTF.

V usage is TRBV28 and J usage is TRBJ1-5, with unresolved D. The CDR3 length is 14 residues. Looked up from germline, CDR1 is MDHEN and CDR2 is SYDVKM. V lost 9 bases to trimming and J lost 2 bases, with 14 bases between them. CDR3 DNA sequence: TGTGCCAGTACGCGGGGAGTTGGCAATCAGCCCCAGCATTTT. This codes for CASTRGVGNQPQHF.

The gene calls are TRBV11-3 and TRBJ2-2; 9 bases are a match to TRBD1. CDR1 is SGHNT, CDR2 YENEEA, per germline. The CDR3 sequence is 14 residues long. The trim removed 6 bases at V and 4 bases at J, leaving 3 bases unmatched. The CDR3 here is CASRLTGGTGELFF. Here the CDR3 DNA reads TGTGCCAGCAGACTGACAGGGGGCACCGGGGAGCTGTTTTTT.

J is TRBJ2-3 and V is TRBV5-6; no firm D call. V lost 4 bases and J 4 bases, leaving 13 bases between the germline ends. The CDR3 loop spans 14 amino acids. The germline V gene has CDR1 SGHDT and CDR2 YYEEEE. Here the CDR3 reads CASSDRIVADTQYF. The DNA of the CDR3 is TGTGCCAGCAGCGATCGCATCGTAGCAGATACGCAGTATTTT.

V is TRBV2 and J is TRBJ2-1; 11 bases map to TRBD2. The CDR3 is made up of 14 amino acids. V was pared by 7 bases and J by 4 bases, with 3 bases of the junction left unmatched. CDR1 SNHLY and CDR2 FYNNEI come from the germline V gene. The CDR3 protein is CASISSGGYNEQFF. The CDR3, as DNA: TGTGCCAGCATTTCTAGCGGGGGGTACAATGAGCAGTTCTTC.

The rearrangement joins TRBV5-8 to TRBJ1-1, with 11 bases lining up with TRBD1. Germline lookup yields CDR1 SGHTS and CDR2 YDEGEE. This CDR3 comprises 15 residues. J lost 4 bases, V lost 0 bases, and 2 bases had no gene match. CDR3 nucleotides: TGTGCCAGCAGCTTGGCCGGGACAGGGGGCACTGAAGCTTTCTTT. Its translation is CASSLAGTGGTEAFF.